The rows below give T cell receptor beta chains drawn from one sample of a study of T cell repertoires in cytomegalovirus infection. From the reads, TCRdb called clonotypes with MiXCR, one entry per CDR3 protein. The data show around 630,000 distinct CDR3 sequences, more than 20% seen once. Material for sequencing was CD8+ T cells from PBMCs. These receptors originate from a human donor in good health (CMV status not recorded). Some clones in this sample may be carry-over from other donors' samples. CDR3s include the opening cysteine and the closing phenylalanine or tryptophan.

v_gene,j_gene,CDR3aa
TRBV25-1,TRBJ2-1,CASSEYRDRVGNEQFF
TRBV6-6,TRBJ2-1,CASSYPNDGQGFEQFF
TRBV12-3/TRBV12-4,TRBJ1-1,CASSWRQVNTEAFF
TRBV20-1,TRBJ1-5,CSALPGQGLNQPQHF
TRBV28,TRBJ1-3,CASSPPVYRLNPGRNTIYF
TRBV29-1,TRBJ1-3,CSVSPGPQGSGNTIYF
TRBV27,TRBJ2-2,CASSFLVVGENTGELFF
TRBV6-1,TRBJ2-5,CASSQGQETQYF
TRBV5-6,TRBJ1-5,CASSLGPRGFDQPQHF
TRBV6-2/TRBV6-3,TRBJ2-1,CASSVGYRREQFF
TRBV7-9,TRBJ2-2,CASTPREHGELFF
TRBV7-9,TRBJ1-1,CASSLGQDTMNTEAFF
TRBV5-1,TRBJ2-1,CASSLYASGGYNEQFF
TRBV7-9,TRBJ2-5,CASSSPAPDRRLHF
TRBV7-3,TRBJ2-1,CASSPIKGASAYNEQFF
TRBV9,TRBJ2-1,CASSVAGLSYNEQFF
TRBV4-2,TRBJ1-1,CASSLRQANTEAFF
TRBV6-2/TRBV6-3,TRBJ2-1,CASSYQLLTEQFF
TRBV4-1,TRBJ1-5,CASSQTGPDQPQHF
TRBV28,TRBJ1-1,CASSLEGHLITEAFF
TRBV28,TRBJ2-1,CASSYRVGESQTCNEQFF
TRBV7-6,TRBJ2-7,CASSLDDEGSYEQYF
TRBV7-9,TRBJ2-7,CASSLGGENEQYF
TRBV19,TRBJ1-2,CATGQHFYGYTF
TRBV6-2/TRBV6-3,TRBJ2-3,CASSYPGTSGGKPSTDTQYF
TRBV28,TRBJ2-1,CALGGGNNEQFF
TRBV5-1,TRBJ2-7,CASSSLGTSAFYEQYF
TRBV15,TRBJ1-2,CATSSRDGYTF
TRBV12-2,TRBJ2-4,CASRQTDLAKNIQYF
TRBV29-1,TRBJ2-3,CSVDAGSDTQYF
TRBV29-1,TRBJ2-5,CSVEEPQGSWYF
TRBV20-1,TRBJ1-1,CSAMGNLNTEAFF
TRBV5-6,TRBJ1-5,CASSHTGTNQPQHF
TRBV20-1,TRBJ2-7,CSAGSRDPLPRQYF
TRBV28,TRBJ2-1,CASSPRIDNEQFF
TRBV7-6,TRBJ2-3,CASSWTGGTDTQYF